A selection of T cell receptor beta chains follows, all from one sample in a study of cytomegalovirus exposure and HLA in healthy donors. TCRdb keeps only in-frame clones here, not all; method: immunoSEQ multiplex PCR. The data show 150,000 to 200,000 clones, roughly 79% seen once. The specimen was PBMCs. All receptors derive from a man aged 40-50 years in good health and CMV-seronegative. CDR3s include the opening cysteine and the closing phenylalanine or tryptophan. Each record gives: V gene, clone size, D gene, J gene, CDR3 DNA, CDR3 protein. The D gene is left open where the match is weak. The size entry is marked missing in some rows and otherwise reads once, few, many or a size class.

TRBV7-2,-,-,TRBJ2-6,TGTGCCAGCAGCTCCAGGGTTTGGCGGGGCTCTGGGGCCAACGTCCTGACTTTC,CASSSRVWRGSGANVLTF
TRBV7-9,-,-,TRBJ1-5,TGTGCCAGCAGCGGGGCCGATCAGCCCCAGCATTTT,CASSGADQPQHF
TRBV29-1,-,-,TRBJ1-1,TGCAGCGTTGATCCACGACAGGCGGACGCTGAAGCTTTCTTT,CSVDPRQADAEAFF
TRBV7-9,-,-,TRBJ2-3,TGTGCCAGCAGCTTGTTCAACAGGGCGCAGTATTTT,CASSLFNRAQYF
TRBV10-2,-,TRBD2,TRBJ2-1,TGCGCCAGCAGTGGTCCCCCAGCGGGGATTTACTACAATGAGCAGTTCTTC,CASSGPPAGIYYNEQFF
TRBV9,-,TRBD2,TRBJ2-5,TGTGCCAGCAGCGTATCAGGCGGGAGGGCGACCCAGTACTTC,CASSVSGGRATQYF
TRBV19,-,-,TRBJ1-1,TGTGCCACCTCGACAGATTTGAACACTGAAGCTTTCTTT,CATSTDLNTEAFF
TRBV4-1,-,-,TRBJ1-1,TGCGCCAGCAGCCAAGTCGGGGAGGGGACTGAAGCTTTCTTT,CASSQVGEGTEAFF
TRBV6-1,-,TRBD2,TRBJ2-7,TGTGCCAGCAGTGAAGCAGGACAGTTCTTAGCGGGAGGCCGATTCCACGAGCAGTACTTC,CASSEAGQFLAGGRFHEQYF
TRBV18,once,TRBD2,TRBJ2-1,TGTGCCAGCTCACCATCATCGGCGGGAGAGGACAATGAGCAGTTCTTC,CASSPSSAGEDNEQFF
TRBV6-5,few,-,TRBJ1-4,TGTGCCAGCAGTGGGAGGATCCCTCCTGAAAAACTGTTTTTT,CASSGRIPPEKLFF
TRBV7-9,-,TRBD1,TRBJ2-5,TGTGCCAGCAGCCCCAGGGGGCGAGTTGAGACCCAGTACTTC,CASSPRGRVETQYF
TRBV9,-,TRBD1,TRBJ1-4,TGTGCCAGCAGCGTTGGGACAGGGTATGAAAAACTGTTTTTT,CASSVGTGYEKLFF
TRBV5-1,-,TRBD2,TRBJ2-1,TGCGCCAGCAGCAAACCTAGCGGGAAAGCGGGAAGCTCCTACAATGAGCAGTTCTTC,CASSKPSGKAGSSYNEQFF
TRBV19,-,-,TRBJ1-5,TGTGCCAGTAGTAGGGGCGCGACAGCCCGGCGAGGGCCCCAGCATTTT,CASSRGATARRGPQHF
TRBV19,-,-,TRBJ1-2,TGTGCCAGTAGTATGACAGCTAACTATGGCTACACCTTC,CASSMTANYGYTF
TRBV19,-,-,TRBJ2-7,TGTGCCAGTAGTACCTCTCGACAGGAGCAGTACTTC,CASSTSRQEQYF
TRBV30,few,-,TRBJ2-1,TGTGCCTGGAGTTCTAGCTCCTACAATGAGCAGTTCTTC,CAWSSSSYNEQFF
TRBV2,-,-,TRBJ2-2,TGTGCCAGCAGTGGCTCGGGGTGGAGGAACACCGGGGAGCTGTTTTTT,CASSGSGWRNTGELFF
TRBV5-4,-,TRBD2,TRBJ2-3,TGTGCCAGCAGCTTTTCAGCGGGAGCGGTCTCTAGCACAGATACGCAGTATTTT,CASSFSAGAVSSTDTQYF
TRBV7-2,-,TRBD1,TRBJ1-4,TGTGCCAGCAGCTGGGGACAGGTCCAGGGATGGGGTGAAAAACTGTTTTTT,CASSWGQVQGWGEKLFF
TRBV5-4,-,TRBD1,TRBJ1-5,TGTGCCAGCAGCCCGGGGACAGGGGTGAGTCAGCCCCAGCATTTT,CASSPGTGVSQPQHF
TRBV27,-,TRBD1,TRBJ2-7,TGTGCCAGCAGTTCCCCGGGACAGGGTGGCTCCCTTGTCTACGAGCAGTACTTC,CASSSPGQGGSLVYEQYF
TRBV5-1,-,TRBD2,TRBJ2-4,TGCGCCAGCAGCTTGGCCGGGACTAGCGGGCATTTAGCCAAAAACAGTCAGTACTTC,CASSLAGTSGHLAKNSQYF
TRBV11-3,-,-,TRBJ1-1,TGTGCCAGCAGCGACAGGCACAATGAAGCTTTCTTT,CASSDRHNEAFF
TRBV5-1,few,TRBD1,TRBJ2-3,TGCGCCAGCAGCCGGACGACAGGGGTAGATACGCAGTATTTT,CASSRTTGVDTQYF
TRBV5-6,-,TRBD1,TRBJ2-3,TGTGCCAGCAGCTTGGGACAGGGAAAGGGTACGCAGTATTTT,CASSLGQGKGTQYF
TRBV6-5,-,-,TRBJ2-7,TGTGCCAGCAGTCCTACAGGGTACGAGCAGTACTTC,CASSPTGYEQYF
TRBV5-6,-,TRBD1,TRBJ1-3,TGTGCCAGCAGCTTGTTTAACAGGGGAACGGGAAACACCATATATTTT,CASSLFNRGTGNTIYF
TRBV6-5,-,-,TRBJ2-1,TGTGCCAGCAGTTACTCGGGGCTAGCGCACGGGAATGAGCAGTTCTTC,CASSYSGLAHGNEQFF
TRBV7-6,-,-,TRBJ1-1,TGTGCCAGCAGCTCACAACAGGGAAGCAACACTGAAGCTTTCTTT,CASSSQQGSNTEAFF
TRBV9,-,-,TRBJ1-4,TGTGCCAGCAGCCCCCGACAGTTTGCAACTAATGAAAAACTGTTTTTT,CASSPRQFATNEKLFF
TRBV25-1,-,TRBD1,TRBJ1-1,TGTGCCAGCAGTGGACAGGGGGGAAGGGGTGAAGCTTTCTTT,CASSGQGGRGEAFF
TRBV9,-,-,TRBJ1-1,TGTGCCAGCAGCGTAGCGCCAGGGTTGACTGAAGCTTTCTTT,CASSVAPGLTEAFF
TRBV9,-,-,TRBJ1-4,TGTGCCAGCAGCGTATATCAGGGGTCGAATGAAAAACTGTTTTTT,CASSVYQGSNEKLFF
TRBV7-9,-,TRBD2,TRBJ2-1,TGTGCCAGCAGCTCGGAGACTAGCGGGAGGAATGAGCAGTTCTTC,CASSSETSGRNEQFF
TRBV27,-,TRBD1,TRBJ1-2,TGTGTCAGCAGTTTACAGGCAGGGGGTGGATATGGCTACACCTTC,CVSSLQAGGGYGYTF
TRBV28,-,-,TRBJ1-2,TGTGCCAGCACCGAACTCTCGGGTGGTCAGCTTATCTATGGCTACACCTTC,CASTELSGGQLIYGYTF
TRBV5-1,few,-,TRBJ1-1,TGCGCCAGCAGCGCACAGGGAGGGGGGAACACTGAAGCTTTCTTT,CASSAQGGGNTEAFF
TRBV19,once,TRBD1,TRBJ2-6,TGTGCCAGTAATAAAATCCGGGACAGGGGGCTGGCGGGGGCCAACGGCCTGACTTTC,CASNKIRDRGLAGANGLTF
TRBV27,few,-,TRBJ2-7,TGTGCCAGCAGTTTAGGCCAACCTTACGAGCAGTACTTC,CASSLGQPYEQYF
TRBV11-2,-,-,TRBJ2-3,TGTGCCAGCAGCCTCATAAGCGGGGATACGCAGTATTTT,CASSLISGDTQYF
TRBV21-1,-,-,TRBJ2-2,TGTGCCAGCAGCAAATGGAAGGGAGCCGATGACACCGGGGAGCTGTTTTTT,CASSKWKGADDTGELFF
TRBV21-1,-,-,TRBJ1-1,TGTGCCAGCAGCAATAGTCGACAAGTGAACACTGAAGCTTTCTTT,CASSNSRQVNTEAFF
TRBV28,-,TRBD2,TRBJ2-3,TGTGCCAGCAGTCTCCTCTCCGGTAGCGGGCCGAACACGCAGTATTTT,CASSLLSGSGPNTQYF
TRBV11-1,-,TRBD1,TRBJ2-3,TGTGCCAGCAGCTCGACCGGGACAGGGGGTGGCACAGATACGCAGTATTTT,CASSSTGTGGGTDTQYF
TRBV4-2,-,TRBD2,TRBJ2-3,TGTGCCAGCAGCCAAGCGACTAGCGGGGCCACAGATACGCAGTATTTT,CASSQATSGATDTQYF
TRBV10-1,-,-,TRBJ1-1,TGCGCCAGCAGTAAGGACAGCGCTAACACTGAAGCTTTCTTT,CASSKDSANTEAFF
TRBV7-2,-,TRBD1,TRBJ1-3,TGTGCCAGCAGCTCCGACAGGGGTGGCTTGGACACCATATATTTT,CASSSDRGGLDTIYF
TRBV5-1,-,TRBD2,TRBJ2-5,TGCGCCAGCAGCTTTCATCCCGGGACTAGCGGCGGGGGGGAGACCCAGTACTTC,CASSFHPGTSGGGETQYF
TRBV6-1,-,-,TRBJ1-5,TGTGCCAGCAGTGAGCGTGCGGCGGGGGTAGGGAGGGGCAATCAGCCCCAGCATTTT,CASSERAAGVGRGNQPQHF
TRBV19,-,-,TRBJ1-1,TGTGCCAGTAGTCTTTACATATACAGCAGCACTGAAGCTTTCTTT,CASSLYIYSSTEAFF
TRBV7-3,-,TRBD2,TRBJ2-3,TGTGCCAGCAGCTTATTTCCCCGGGGGAAGCGGGATATACCAGATACGCAGTATTTT,CASSLFPRGKRDIPDTQYF
TRBV2,-,-,TRBJ2-7,TGTGCCAGCAGTGACCAGTCCTACGAGCAGTACTTC,CASSDQSYEQYF
TRBV20-1,-,-,TRBJ1-2,TGCAGTGCCCGGCGGGAGGGGAGGTACACCTTC,CSARREGRYTF
TRBV11-2,-,-,TRBJ1-1,TGTGCCAGCACCCTGTCCGGGGGGAACACTGAAGCTTTCTTT,CASTLSGGNTEAFF
TRBV7-3,-,-,TRBJ2-1,TGTGCCAGCAGCTTGTCGGGAAGTGAGCAGTTCTTC,CASSLSGSEQFF